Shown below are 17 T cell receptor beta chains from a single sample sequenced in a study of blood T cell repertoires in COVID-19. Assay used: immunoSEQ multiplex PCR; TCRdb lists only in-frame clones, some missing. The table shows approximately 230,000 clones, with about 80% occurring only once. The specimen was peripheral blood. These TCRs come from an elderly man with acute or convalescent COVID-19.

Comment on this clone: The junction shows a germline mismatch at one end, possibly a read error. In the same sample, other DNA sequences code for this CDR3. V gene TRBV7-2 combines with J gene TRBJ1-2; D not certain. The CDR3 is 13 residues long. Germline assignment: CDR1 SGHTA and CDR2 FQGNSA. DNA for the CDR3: TGTGCCAGCAGCTTAGGCGGCGACTATGGTTACACCTTC. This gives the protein CASSLGGDYGYTF. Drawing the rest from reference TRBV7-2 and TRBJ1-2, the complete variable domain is GAGVSQSPSNKVTEKGKDVELRCDPISGHTALYWYRQSLGQGLEFLIYFQGNSAPDKSGLPSDRFSAERTGGSVSTLTIQRTQQEDSAVYLCASSLGGDYGYTFGSGTRLTVV.

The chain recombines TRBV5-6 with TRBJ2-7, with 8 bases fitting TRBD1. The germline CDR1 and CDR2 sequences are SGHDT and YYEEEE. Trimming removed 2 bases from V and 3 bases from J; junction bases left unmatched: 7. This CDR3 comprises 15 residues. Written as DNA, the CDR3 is TGTGCCAGCAGCTTCGGGGACAGGAGTCGCTACGAGCAGTACTTC. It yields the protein CASSFGDRSRYEQYF.

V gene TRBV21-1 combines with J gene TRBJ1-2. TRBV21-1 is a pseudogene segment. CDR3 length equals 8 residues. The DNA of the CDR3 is TGTGCCAGCAGCATCCCAACTTTC. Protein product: CASSIPTF.

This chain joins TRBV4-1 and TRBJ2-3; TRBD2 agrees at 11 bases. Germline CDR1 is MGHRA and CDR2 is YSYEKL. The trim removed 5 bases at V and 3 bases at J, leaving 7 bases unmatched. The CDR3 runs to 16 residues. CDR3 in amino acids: CASSSGTSGTTDTQYF. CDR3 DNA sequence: TGCGCCAGCAGCTCCGGGACTAGCGGTACTACAGATACGCAGTATTTT.

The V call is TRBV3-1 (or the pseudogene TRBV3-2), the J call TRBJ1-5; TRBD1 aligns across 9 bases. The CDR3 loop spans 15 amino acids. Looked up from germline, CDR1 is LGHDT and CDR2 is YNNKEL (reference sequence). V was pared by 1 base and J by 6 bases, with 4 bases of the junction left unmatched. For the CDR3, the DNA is TGTGCCAGCAGCCAAGGGGGACAGGGAGGTCAGCCCCAGCATTTT. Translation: CASSQGGQGGQPQHF.

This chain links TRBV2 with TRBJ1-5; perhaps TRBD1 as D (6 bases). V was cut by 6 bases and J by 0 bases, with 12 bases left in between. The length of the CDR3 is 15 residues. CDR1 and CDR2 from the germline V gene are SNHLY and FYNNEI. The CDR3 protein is CASRDSSYSNQPQHF. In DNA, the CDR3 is TGTGCCAGCAGGGACAGTTCCTATAGCAATCAGCCCCAGCATTTT.

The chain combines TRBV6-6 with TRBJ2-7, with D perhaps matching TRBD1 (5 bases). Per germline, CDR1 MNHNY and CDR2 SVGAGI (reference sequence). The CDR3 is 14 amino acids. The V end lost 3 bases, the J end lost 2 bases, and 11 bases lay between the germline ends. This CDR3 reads CASSYIDSTYEQYF. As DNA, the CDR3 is TGTGCCAGCAGTTATATCGACAGTACCTACGAGCAGTACTTC.

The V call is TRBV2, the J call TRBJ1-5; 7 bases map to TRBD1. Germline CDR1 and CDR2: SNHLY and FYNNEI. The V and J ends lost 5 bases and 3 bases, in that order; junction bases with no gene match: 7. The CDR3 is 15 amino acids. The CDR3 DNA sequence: TGTGCCAGCAGTAAGTCCCAGGGGGTCAATCAGCCCCAGCATTTT. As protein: CASSKSQGVNQPQHF.

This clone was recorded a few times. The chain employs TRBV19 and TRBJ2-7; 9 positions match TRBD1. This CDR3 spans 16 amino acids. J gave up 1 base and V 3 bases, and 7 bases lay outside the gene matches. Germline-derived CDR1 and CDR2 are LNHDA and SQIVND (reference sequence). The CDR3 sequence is CASSITPGQGSYEQYF. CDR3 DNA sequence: TGTGCCAGTAGTATCACGCCGGGACAGGGTTCCTACGAGCAGTACTTC.

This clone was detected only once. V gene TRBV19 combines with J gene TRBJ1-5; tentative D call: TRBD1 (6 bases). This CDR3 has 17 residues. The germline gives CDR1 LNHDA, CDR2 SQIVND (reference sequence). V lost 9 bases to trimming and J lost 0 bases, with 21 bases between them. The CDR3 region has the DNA TGTGCCAGCATGCAAAATTCCGGGACACCTAGCAATCAGCCCCAGCATTTT. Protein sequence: CASMQNSGTPSNQPQHF.

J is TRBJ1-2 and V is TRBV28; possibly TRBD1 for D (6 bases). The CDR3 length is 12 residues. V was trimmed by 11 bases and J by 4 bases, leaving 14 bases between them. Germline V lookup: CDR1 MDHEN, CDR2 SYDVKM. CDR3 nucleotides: TGTGCCCTCTCGAGGGGGGGCTATGGCTACACCTTC. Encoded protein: CALSRGGYGYTF.

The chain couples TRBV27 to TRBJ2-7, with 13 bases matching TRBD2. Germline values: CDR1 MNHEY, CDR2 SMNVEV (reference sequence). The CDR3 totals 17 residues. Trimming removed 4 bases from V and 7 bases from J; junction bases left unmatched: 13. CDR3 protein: CASSSLTSGRSPREQYF. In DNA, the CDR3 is TGTGCCAGCAGTTCCCTGACTAGCGGGAGGTCCCCTAGGGAGCAGTACTTC.

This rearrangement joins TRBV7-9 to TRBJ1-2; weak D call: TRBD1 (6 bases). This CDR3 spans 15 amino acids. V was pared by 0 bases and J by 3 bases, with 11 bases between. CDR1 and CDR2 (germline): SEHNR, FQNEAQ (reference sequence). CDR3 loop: CASSLAGAGHYGYTF. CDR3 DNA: TGTGCCAGCAGCTTAGCGGGGGCAGGCCACTATGGCTACACCTTC.

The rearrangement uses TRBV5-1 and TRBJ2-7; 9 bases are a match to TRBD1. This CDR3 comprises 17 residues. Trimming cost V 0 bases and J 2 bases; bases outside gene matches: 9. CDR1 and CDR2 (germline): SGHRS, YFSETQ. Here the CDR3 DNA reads TGCGCCAGCAGCTTGGGTGGGTGGACAGGGGTACCCTACGAGCAGTACTTC. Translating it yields CASSLGGWTGVPYEQYF.

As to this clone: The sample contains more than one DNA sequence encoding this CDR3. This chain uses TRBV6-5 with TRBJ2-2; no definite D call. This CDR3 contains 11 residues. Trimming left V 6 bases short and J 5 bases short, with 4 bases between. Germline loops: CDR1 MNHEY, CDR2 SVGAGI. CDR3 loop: CASRRTGELFF. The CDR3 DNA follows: TGTGCCAGCAGGCGTACCGGGGAGCTGTTTTTT.

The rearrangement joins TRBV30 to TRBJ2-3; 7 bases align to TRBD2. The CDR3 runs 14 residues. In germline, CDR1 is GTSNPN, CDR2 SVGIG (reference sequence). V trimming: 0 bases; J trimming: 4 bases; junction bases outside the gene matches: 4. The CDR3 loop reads CAWSVRLAADTQYF. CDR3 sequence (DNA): TGTGCCTGGAGTGTAAGACTAGCCGCAGATACGCAGTATTTT.

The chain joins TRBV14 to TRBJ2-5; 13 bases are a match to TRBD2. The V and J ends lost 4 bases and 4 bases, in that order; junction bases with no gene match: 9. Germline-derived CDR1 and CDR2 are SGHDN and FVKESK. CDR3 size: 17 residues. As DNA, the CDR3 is TGTGCCAGCAGCCTGAGACTAGCGGGAGGCGGTAGAGAGACCCAGTACTTC. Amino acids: CASSLRLAGGGRETQYF. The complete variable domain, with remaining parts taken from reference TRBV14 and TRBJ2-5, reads EAGVTQFPSHSVIEKGQTVTLRCDPISGHDNLYWYRRVMGKEIKFLLHFVKESKQDESGMPNNRFLAERTGGTYSTLKVQPAELEDSGVYFCASSLRLAGGGRETQYFGPGTRLLVL.